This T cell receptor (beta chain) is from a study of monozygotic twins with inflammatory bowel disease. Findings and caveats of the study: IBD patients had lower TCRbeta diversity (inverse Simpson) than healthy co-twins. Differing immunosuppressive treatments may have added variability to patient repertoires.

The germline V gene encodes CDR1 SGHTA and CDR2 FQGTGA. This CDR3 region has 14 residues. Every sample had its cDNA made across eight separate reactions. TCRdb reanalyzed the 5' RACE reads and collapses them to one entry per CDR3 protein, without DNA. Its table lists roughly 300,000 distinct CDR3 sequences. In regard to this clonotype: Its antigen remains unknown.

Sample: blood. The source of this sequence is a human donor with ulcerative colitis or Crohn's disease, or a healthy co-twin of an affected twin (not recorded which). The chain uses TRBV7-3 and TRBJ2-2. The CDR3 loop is CASSPLVNTGELFF.